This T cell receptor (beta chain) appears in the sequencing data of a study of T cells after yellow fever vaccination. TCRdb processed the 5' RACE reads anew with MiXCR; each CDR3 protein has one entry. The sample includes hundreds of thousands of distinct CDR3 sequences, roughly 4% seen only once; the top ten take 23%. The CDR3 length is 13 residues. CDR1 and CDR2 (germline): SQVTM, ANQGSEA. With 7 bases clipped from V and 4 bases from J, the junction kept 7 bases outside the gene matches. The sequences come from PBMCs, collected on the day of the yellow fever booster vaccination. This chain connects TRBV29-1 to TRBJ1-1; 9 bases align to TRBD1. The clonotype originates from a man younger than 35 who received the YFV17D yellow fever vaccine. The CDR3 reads CSAKDRGSTEAFF. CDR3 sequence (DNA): TGCAGCGCCAAGGACAGGGGAAGCACTGAAGCTTTCTTT.